The entry below describes one T cell receptor (beta chain). Its cognate antigen is unknown. This CDR3 comprises 14 residues. CDR1 is MDHEN and CDR2 is SYDVKM in the germline V gene. The V end lost 3 bases, the J end lost 9 bases, and 17 bases lay between the germline ends. Profiled with immunoSEQ multiplex PCR; TCRdb holds only in-frame clones, not every one. Of 76,000 or so clones listed, 86% are singletons. This entry belongs to a study of OX40 agonist ivuxolimab in advanced cancers. Study overall: Past anti-PD-1, anti-PD-L1 or anti-CTLA-4 therapy was accepted, and roughly 37% had received some. Study-wide points: Antigen specificity remained undetermined for the expanded peripheral T cells. Partial responders receiving 0.1-3.0 mg/kg showed among the lowest clonal expansion.

Autoimmune disease history or systemic immunosuppression led to patient exclusion. This chain links TRBV28 with TRBJ1-2; possible D gene TRBD1, 5 bases. The receptor comes from an adult with an advanced solid tumor such as melanoma, head and neck, liver or kidney cancer. This material consisted of CD4+ or CD8+ T cells sorted from blood, taken in a trial of the OX40 agonist ivuxolimab. The CDR3 reads CASSFPGAPLRYTF. CDR3 nucleotides: TGTGCCAGCAGTTTTCCCGGGGCCCCGTTGCGCTACACCTTC.